This T cell receptor (beta chain) was recorded in a study of neurological immune-mediated disorders. Findings and limits, study-wide: It was HTLV-1-associated myelopathy that showed the most TCR clonal expansion, while multiple sclerosis showed the least, falling below healthy controls.

This clonotype has at least ten counts. The antigen remains undetermined. Healthy control participants comprised blood bank volunteers in Maryland, USA. Sorted libraries used over 900,000 CD4+ or CD8+ T cells. The CDR3 has 16 residues. J lost 5 bases, V lost 3 bases, and 12 bases had no gene match. CDR1 and CDR2 (germline): MDHEN, SYDVKM. Synthesis of cDNA was carried out by template-switch 5'RACE. The reaction used 10-nucleotide random UMIs. TCRdb reprocessed the 5' RACE reads with MiXCR, giving one entry per CDR3 protein. In the table there are some 47,000 distinct CDR3 sequences, about 6% of which are singletons.

The rearrangement uses TRBV28 and TRBJ2-5, with 7 bases aligning to TRBD2. The sequenced sample was CD4+ T cells from blood. The receptor was isolated from a middle-aged woman in good health. The CDR3 region has the DNA TGTGCCAGCAGTTTGAGTGGGAGGGCCGACGGGGAGACCCAGTACTTC. Its translation is CASSLSGRADGETQYF.